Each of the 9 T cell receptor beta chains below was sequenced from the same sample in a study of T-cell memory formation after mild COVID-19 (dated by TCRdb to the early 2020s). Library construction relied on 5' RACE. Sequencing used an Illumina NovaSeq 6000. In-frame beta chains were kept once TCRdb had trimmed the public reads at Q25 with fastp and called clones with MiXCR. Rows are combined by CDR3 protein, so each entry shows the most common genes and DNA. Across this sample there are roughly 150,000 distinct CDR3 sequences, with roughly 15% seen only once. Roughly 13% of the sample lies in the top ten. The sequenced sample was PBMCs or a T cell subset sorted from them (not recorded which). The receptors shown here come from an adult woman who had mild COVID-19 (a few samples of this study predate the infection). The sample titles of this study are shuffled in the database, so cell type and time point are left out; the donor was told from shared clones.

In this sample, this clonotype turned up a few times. The CDR3 loop reads CASSLAQLGRNSPLHF. Written as DNA, the CDR3 is TGTGCCAGCAGCTTAGCGCAACTGGGGCGTAATTCACCCCTCCACTTT. V is TRBV7-2 and J is TRBJ1-6; a possible D gene is TRBD1 (5 bases). Germline V gene lookup returns CDR1 SGHTA and CDR2 FQGNSA. The length of the CDR3 is 16 residues. Between the trimmed V and J ends, which lost 0 bases and 6 bases, there was a span of 12 bases.

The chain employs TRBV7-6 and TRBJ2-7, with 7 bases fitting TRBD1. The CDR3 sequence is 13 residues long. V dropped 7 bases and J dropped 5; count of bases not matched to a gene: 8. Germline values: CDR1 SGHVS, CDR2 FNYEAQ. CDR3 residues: CASTQGLLDEQYF. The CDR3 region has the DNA TGTGCCAGCACACAGGGGCTTCTCGACGAGCAGTACTTC.

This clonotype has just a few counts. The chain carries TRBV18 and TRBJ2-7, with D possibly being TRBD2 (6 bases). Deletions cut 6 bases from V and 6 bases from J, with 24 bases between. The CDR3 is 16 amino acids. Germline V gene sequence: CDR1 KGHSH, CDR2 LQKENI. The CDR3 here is CASSLVKSGTLSEQYF. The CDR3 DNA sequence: TGTGCCAGCTCCCTTGTTAAATCCGGGACTCTCTCCGAGCAGTACTTC.

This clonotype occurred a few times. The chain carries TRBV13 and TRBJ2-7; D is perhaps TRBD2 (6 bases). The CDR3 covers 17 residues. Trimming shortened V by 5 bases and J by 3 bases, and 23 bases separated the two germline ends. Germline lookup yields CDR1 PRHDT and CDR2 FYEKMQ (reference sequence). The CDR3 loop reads CASSRPRATRSDYEQYF. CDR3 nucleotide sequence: TGTGCCAGCAGCCGCCCCCGGGCGACTAGGTCTGACTACGAGCAGTACTTC.

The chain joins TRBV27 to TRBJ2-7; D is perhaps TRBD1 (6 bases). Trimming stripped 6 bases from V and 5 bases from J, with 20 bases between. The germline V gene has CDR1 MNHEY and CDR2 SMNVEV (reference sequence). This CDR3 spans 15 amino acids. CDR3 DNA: TGTGCCAGCAGGTCAGGACAGAGTGTGTTCCACGAGCAGTACTTC. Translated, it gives CASRSGQSVFHEQYF.

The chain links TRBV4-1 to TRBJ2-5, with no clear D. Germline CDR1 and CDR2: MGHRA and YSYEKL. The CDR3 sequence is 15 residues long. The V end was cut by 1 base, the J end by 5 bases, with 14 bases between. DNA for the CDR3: TGCGCCAGCAGCCAAGCACGGCGCGACTGGGAGACCCAGTACTTC. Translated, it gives CASSQARRDWETQYF.

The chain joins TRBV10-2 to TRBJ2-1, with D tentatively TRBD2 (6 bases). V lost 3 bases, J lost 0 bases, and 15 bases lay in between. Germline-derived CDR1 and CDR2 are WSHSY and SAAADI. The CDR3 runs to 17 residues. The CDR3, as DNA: TGCGCCAGCAGTGACCCAGGACGGGAGAGCTCCTACAATGAGCAGTTCTTC. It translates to CASSDPGRESSYNEQFF.

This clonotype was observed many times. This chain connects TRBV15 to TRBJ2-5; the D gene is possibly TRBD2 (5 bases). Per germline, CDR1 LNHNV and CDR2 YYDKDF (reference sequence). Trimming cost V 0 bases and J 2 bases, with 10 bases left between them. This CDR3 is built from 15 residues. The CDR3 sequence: CATSRDPGKQETQYF. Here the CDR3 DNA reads TGTGCCACCAGCAGAGATCCCGGGAAACAAGAGACCCAGTACTTC. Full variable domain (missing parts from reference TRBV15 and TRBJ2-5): DAMVIQNPRYQVTQFGKPVTLSCSQTLNHNVMYWYQQKSSQAPKLLFHYYDKDFNNEADTPDNFQSRRPNTSFCFLDIRSPGLGDTAMYLCATSRDPGKQETQYFGPGTRLLVL.

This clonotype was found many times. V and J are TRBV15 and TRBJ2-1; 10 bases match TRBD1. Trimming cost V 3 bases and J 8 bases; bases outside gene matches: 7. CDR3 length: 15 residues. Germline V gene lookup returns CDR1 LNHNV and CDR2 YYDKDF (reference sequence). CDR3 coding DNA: TGTGCCACCAGCAGGCCGGGACAGGGGACCTATGAGCAGTTCTTC. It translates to CATSRPGQGTYEQFF.